Described below is a single TCR beta chain sequence and its context. What it recognizes is unknown. Naive CD4+ cells were CD45RA-selected; the remaining cells were memory. CDR1 SQVTM and CDR2 ANQGSEA come from the germline V gene. Trimming left V 6 bases short and J 7 bases short, with 16 bases between. The CDR3 contains 12 residues. The data stem from a study of shared clonotypes between healthy human individuals. Study overall: Each donor's CD8 memory used one plate, CD8 naive two, each CD4 subset three.

Assay execution took place at the deep level. Some clones are missing from TCRdb's copy, which holds only in-frame ones; the method was immunoSEQ multiplex PCR. The table records about 1 million clones, around four fifths of them present only once. Study-wide results and limits: Non-shared clonotypes showed lower generation probabilities than clonotypes common to all four donors.

This chain uses TRBV29-1 with TRBJ2-7; D perhaps matches TRBD2 (7 bases). The receptor comes from a man in his late teens or twenties in good health. The sample consisted of memory CD4+ T cells sorted from blood. Subset denoted: CD45RA-negative fraction. CDR3 sequence (DNA): TGCAGCGTCCGGGGGGCCCGGGGTGAGCAGTACTTC. As protein: CSVRGARGEQYF.